This T cell receptor (beta chain) was recorded in a study of blood T cell repertoires in COVID-19. Study-wide background: Sources were T cells, B-cell-depleted T cells, or PBMCs; the material itself was cDNA or gDNA.

The Seattle patients joined while their infection was active and were tracked longitudinally afterward. The J segment lost 2 bases and the V segment lost 5 bases, leaving 6 bases of the junction unmatched. Germline-derived CDR1 and CDR2 are SGHTA and FQGNSA. The CDR3 runs to 15 residues. Repertoires were generated with immunoSEQ multiplex PCR, while TCRdb's copy carries only in-frame clones and drops some. The sample holds tens of thousands of clones; around 67% are singletons and the top ten take 3% to 4%. V usage is TRBV7-2 and J usage is TRBJ2-3, with 8 bases aligning to TRBD2. This receptor was identified in a man aged 65-85 years with COVID-19, enrolled during active disease. The sequencing sample was made of peripheral blood. The CDR3 region is CASSLTSGYTDTQYF. CDR3 coding DNA: TGTGCCAGCAGCCTCACTAGCGGCTACACAGATACGCAGTATTTT. The whole variable domain, remainder taken from reference TRBV7-2 and TRBJ2-3, is GAGVSQSPSNKVTEKGKDVELRCDPISGHTALYWYRQSLGQGLEFLIYFQGNSAPDKSGLPSDRFSAERTGGSVSTLTIQRTQQEDSAVYLCASSLTSGYTDTQYFGPGTRLTVL.